A selection of T cell receptor beta chains follows, all from one sample in a study of T cell responses to AZD1222 COVID-19 vaccine. Clones were sequenced by immunoSEQ multiplex PCR, and TCRdb holds only the in-frame ones, with some missing. The repertoire holds 70,000 to 100,000 clones, 80% to 90% seen once, with about 3.5% in the top ten. The source material was peripheral blood, sampled 28 days after the second AZD1222 dose. All receptors come from an adult who received the AZD1222 COVID-19 vaccine. The CDR3 runs from the conserved cysteine through the conserved F or W. Each record gives: V gene, J gene, clone size, CDR3 length, D gene, CDR3 protein, CDR3 DNA. D genes are given only for firm matches. Expanded clones get a size class; other rows say once, few or many, or leave the size out.

v_gene: TRBV19; j_gene: TRBJ1-2; abundance: many; len: 12; d_gene: -; CDR3aa: CASKLGLWDYTF; CDR3nt: TGTGCCAGTAAACTGGGACTTTGGGACTACACCTTC
v_gene: TRBV28; j_gene: TRBJ2-1; abundance: once; len: 16; d_gene: TRBD2; CDR3aa: CASRTSESPSYNEQFF; CDR3nt: TGTGCCAGCAGGACTAGCGAGTCGCCCTCCTACAATGAGCAGTTCTTC
v_gene: TRBV19; j_gene: TRBJ2-1; abundance: -; len: 14; d_gene: -; CDR3aa: CASNTGASYNEQFF; CDR3nt: TGTGCCAGTAATACGGGGGCCTCCTACAATGAGCAGTTCTTC
v_gene: TRBV7-8; j_gene: TRBJ2-7; abundance: -; len: 16; d_gene: TRBD2; CDR3aa: CASRSGGLAGEYEQYF; CDR3nt: TGTGCCAGCAGATCCGGCGGACTAGCGGGAGAATACGAGCAGTACTTC
v_gene: TRBV15; j_gene: TRBJ2-7; abundance: -; len: 17; d_gene: TRBD2; CDR3aa: CATSRDTLGTSGNEQYF; CDR3nt: TGTGCCACCAGCAGAGATACTCTTGGGACTAGCGGGAACGAGCAGTACTTC
v_gene: TRBV5-4; j_gene: TRBJ1-4; abundance: -; len: 13; d_gene: -; CDR3aa: CASSQGPNEKLFF; CDR3nt: TGTGCCAGCAGCCAGGGTCCTAATGAAAAACTGTTTTTT
v_gene: TRBV5-4; j_gene: TRBJ2-7; abundance: -; len: 14; d_gene: TRBD2; CDR3aa: CASSWGLAGDEQYF; CDR3nt: TGTGCCAGCAGCTGGGGACTAGCGGGAGACGAGCAGTACTTC
v_gene: TRBV30; j_gene: TRBJ2-1; abundance: few; len: 15; d_gene: -; CDR3aa: CAWSFDRGLYNEQFF; CDR3nt: TGTGCCTGGAGTTTCGACAGGGGACTATACAATGAGCAGTTCTTC
v_gene: TRBV2; j_gene: TRBJ2-5; abundance: few; len: 12; d_gene: -; CDR3aa: CASSEQQETQYF; CDR3nt: TGTGCCAGCAGTGAACAGCAAGAGACCCAGTACTTC
v_gene: TRBV29-1; j_gene: TRBJ1-2; abundance: -; len: 13; d_gene: -; CDR3aa: CSVVTGGGSGYTF; CDR3nt: TGCAGCGTTGTAACGGGGGGCGGTTCGGGCTACACCTTC
v_gene: TRBV7-2; j_gene: TRBJ1-3; abundance: once; len: 14; d_gene: -; CDR3aa: CASSLNGVGNTIYF; CDR3nt: TGTGCCAGCAGCTTAAATGGGGTCGGAAACACCATATATTTT
v_gene: TRBV7-8; j_gene: TRBJ1-3; abundance: once; len: 15; d_gene: TRBD1; CDR3aa: CASSFLGQGGNTIYF; CDR3nt: TGTGCCAGCAGCTTCCTCGGACAGGGCGGAAACACCATATATTTT
v_gene: TRBV19; j_gene: TRBJ2-2; abundance: medium-sized; len: 15; d_gene: -; CDR3aa: CASSIGQGRTGELFF; CDR3nt: TGTGCCAGTAGTATTGGGCAGGGGAGGACCGGGGAGCTGTTTTTT
v_gene: TRBV7-3; j_gene: TRBJ2-1; abundance: -; len: 14; d_gene: TRBD1; CDR3aa: CASSPDRGRDEQFF; CDR3nt: TGTGCCAGCAGCCCGGACAGGGGACGGGATGAGCAGTTCTTC
v_gene: TRBV28; j_gene: TRBJ1-2; abundance: -; len: 15; d_gene: TRBD1; CDR3aa: CASSSPTGGAYGYTF; CDR3nt: TGTGCCAGCAGTTCACCGACAGGGGGCGCTTATGGCTACACCTTC
v_gene: TRBV4-3; j_gene: TRBJ1-1; abundance: -; len: 13; d_gene: -; CDR3aa: CASSQEPGTEAFF; CDR3nt: TGCGCCAGCAGCCAAGAACCCGGCACTGAAGCTTTCTTT
v_gene: TRBV5-8; j_gene: TRBJ1-4; abundance: -; len: 13; d_gene: -; CDR3aa: CASRIESDRTLFF; CDR3nt: TGTGCCAGCAGAATCGAGTCGGACAGAACGTTATTTTTT
v_gene: TRBV7-6; j_gene: TRBJ1-3; abundance: -; len: 17; d_gene: TRBD1; CDR3aa: CASSLGPTTGSGNTIYF; CDR3nt: TGTGCCAGCAGCTTAGGCCCAACGACAGGGTCTGGAAACACCATATATTTT
v_gene: TRBV3-1/TRBV3-2; j_gene: TRBJ2-7; abundance: many; len: 12; d_gene: -; CDR3aa: CASSQRGYEQYF; CDR3nt: TGTGCCAGCAGCCAAAGAGGGTACGAGCAGTACTTC
v_gene: TRBV2; j_gene: TRBJ1-5; abundance: -; len: 14; d_gene: -; CDR3aa: CASSAGAGNQPQHF; CDR3nt: TGTGCCAGCAGTGCAGGGGCAGGCAATCAGCCCCAGCATTTT
v_gene: TRBV28; j_gene: TRBJ1-2; abundance: -; len: 12; d_gene: TRBD1; CDR3aa: CASSTQGYGYTF; CDR3nt: TGTGCCAGCAGCACACAGGGGTATGGCTACACCTTC
v_gene: TRBV2; j_gene: TRBJ2-5; abundance: -; len: 14; d_gene: -; CDR3aa: CASRREQGGETQYF; CDR3nt: TGTGCCAGCAGGAGGGAACAGGGAGGAGAGACCCAGTACTTC
v_gene: TRBV3-1/TRBV3-2; j_gene: TRBJ1-6; abundance: -; len: 14; d_gene: -; CDR3aa: CASSQGVRASPLHF; CDR3nt: TGTGCCAGCAGCCAAGGGGTCCGGGCCTCACCCCTCCACTTT
v_gene: TRBV18; j_gene: TRBJ1-2; abundance: -; len: 15; d_gene: -; CDR3aa: CASSPRGDQGYGYTF; CDR3nt: TGTGCCAGCTCACCCCGAGGGGATCAGGGCTATGGCTACACCTTC
v_gene: TRBV13; j_gene: TRBJ2-1; abundance: -; len: 16; d_gene: TRBD2; CDR3aa: CASSLGSIAGDHEQFF; CDR3nt: TGTGCCAGCAGCTTAGGCTCGATAGCGGGGGACCATGAGCAGTTCTTC
v_gene: TRBV2; j_gene: TRBJ2-1; abundance: -; len: 15; d_gene: TRBD2; CDR3aa: CASRVGTSGSNEQFF; CDR3nt: TGTGCCAGCAGGGTTGGGACTAGCGGCTCAAATGAGCAGTTCTTC
v_gene: TRBV6-1; j_gene: TRBJ1-4; abundance: once; len: 14; d_gene: -; CDR3aa: CASSESRLNEKLFF; CDR3nt: TGTGCCAGCAGTGAATCAAGGCTTAATGAGAAACTGTTTTTT
v_gene: TRBV12-3/TRBV12-4; j_gene: TRBJ1-5; abundance: -; len: 13; d_gene: -; CDR3aa: CASSLLSYQPQHF; CDR3nt: TGTGCCAGCAGTTTATTGTCCTACCAGCCCCAGCATTTT
v_gene: TRBV5-4; j_gene: TRBJ1-1; abundance: -; len: 13; d_gene: -; CDR3aa: CASGPNMNTEAFF; CDR3nt: TGTGCCAGCGGACCCAATATGAACACTGAAGCTTTCTTT
v_gene: TRBV2; j_gene: TRBJ2-3; abundance: few; len: 15; d_gene: TRBD2; CDR3aa: CASREDRGDTDTQYF; CDR3nt: TGTGCCAGCAGGGAGGATCGGGGGGATACAGATACGCAGTATTTT
v_gene: TRBV6-6; j_gene: TRBJ2-7; abundance: -; len: 14; d_gene: -; CDR3aa: CASILGTGSYEQYF; CDR3nt: TGTGCCAGCATTCTAGGCACAGGTTCCTACGAGCAGTACTTC
v_gene: TRBV5-1; j_gene: TRBJ1-2; abundance: -; len: 14; d_gene: -; CDR3aa: CASSFEVPDYGYTF; CDR3nt: TGCGCCAGCAGCTTCGAGGTCCCGGACTATGGCTACACCTTC
v_gene: TRBV5-1; j_gene: TRBJ2-7; abundance: once; len: 14; d_gene: -; CDR3aa: CASSPGAGQYEQYF; CDR3nt: TGCGCCAGCAGCCCCGGGGCAGGGCAGTACGAGCAGTACTTC
v_gene: TRBV6-5; j_gene: TRBJ2-1; abundance: -; len: 12; d_gene: -; CDR3aa: CASSLGTPSEFF; CDR3nt: TGTGCCAGCAGTCTCGGGACTCCCAGCGAGTTCTTC
v_gene: TRBV9; j_gene: TRBJ1-1; abundance: -; len: 12; d_gene: TRBD1; CDR3aa: CASSRDSTEAFF; CDR3nt: TGTGCCAGCAGCCGGGACAGCACTGAAGCTTTCTTT
v_gene: TRBV5-4; j_gene: TRBJ2-7; abundance: -; len: 14; d_gene: TRBD1; CDR3aa: CASSSGTGSYEQYF; CDR3nt: TGTGCCAGCAGCTCCGGGACAGGCTCCTACGAGCAGTACTTC
v_gene: TRBV15; j_gene: TRBJ2-7; abundance: -; len: 14; d_gene: -; CDR3aa: CATSRDLASYEQYF; CDR3nt: TGTGCCACCAGCAGAGATTTAGCGTCCTACGAGCAGTACTTC
v_gene: TRBV25-1; j_gene: TRBJ1-2; abundance: -; len: 15; d_gene: TRBD1; CDR3aa: CASSDPGQDFYGYTF; CDR3nt: TGTGCCAGCAGTGATCCCGGACAGGATTTCTATGGCTACACCTTC
v_gene: TRBV15; j_gene: TRBJ2-1; abundance: -; len: 15; d_gene: TRBD2; CDR3aa: CATSILAGSYNEQFF; CDR3nt: TGTGCCACCAGTATACTAGCGGGGTCTTACAATGAGCAGTTCTTC
v_gene: TRBV10-3; j_gene: TRBJ1-1; abundance: -; len: 12; d_gene: -; CDR3aa: CASQRGDTEAFF; CDR3nt: TGTGCCAGCCAGAGAGGGGACACTGAAGCTTTCTTT
v_gene: TRBV19; j_gene: TRBJ1-1; abundance: -; len: 16; d_gene: TRBD1; CDR3aa: CASLEGTGAVNTEAFF; CDR3nt: TGTGCCAGTCTAGAGGGAACAGGGGCGGTGAACACTGAAGCTTTCTTT
v_gene: TRBV30; j_gene: TRBJ2-1; abundance: -; len: 14; d_gene: -; CDR3aa: CAWSVLALSPEQFF; CDR3nt: TGTGCCTGGAGTGTACTAGCTTTATCCCCTGAGCAGTTCTTC
v_gene: TRBV7-3; j_gene: TRBJ2-7; abundance: -; len: 14; d_gene: -; CDR3aa: CASSLTASTYEQYF; CDR3nt: TGTGCCAGCAGCTTAACGGCCAGCACCTACGAGCAGTACTTC
v_gene: TRBV4-3; j_gene: TRBJ2-7; abundance: -; len: 14; d_gene: -; CDR3aa: CASSQDTGLYEQYF; CDR3nt: TGCGCCAGCAGCCAAGATACAGGACTCTACGAGCAGTACTTC
v_gene: TRBV7-8; j_gene: TRBJ1-6; abundance: -; len: 17; d_gene: TRBD1; CDR3aa: CASSLVGGRGLYSPLHF; CDR3nt: TGTGCCAGCAGCTTAGTTGGTGGCAGGGGGCTCTATTCACCCCTCCACTTT
v_gene: TRBV19; j_gene: TRBJ1-5; abundance: -; len: 15; d_gene: -; CDR3aa: CASRFSDGPSQPQHF; CDR3nt: TGTGCCAGCCGATTTTCGGACGGCCCTAGCCAGCCCCAGCATTTT
v_gene: TRBV3-1/TRBV3-2; j_gene: TRBJ1-4; abundance: -; len: 13; d_gene: -; CDR3aa: CASSLSQGKKLFF; CDR3nt: TGTGCCAGCAGCCTTAGTCAGGGAAAAAAACTGTTTTTT
v_gene: TRBV5-6; j_gene: TRBJ1-5; abundance: -; len: 14; d_gene: TRBD1; CDR3aa: CASSRTGGNQPQHF; CDR3nt: TGTGCCAGCAGCCGGACAGGGGGCAATCAGCCCCAGCATTTT
v_gene: TRBV18; j_gene: TRBJ2-2; abundance: -; len: 17; d_gene: TRBD2; CDR3aa: CASSLRNIAGNTGELFF; CDR3nt: TGTGCCAGCTCCCTCCGGAATATAGCGGGGAACACCGGGGAGCTGTTTTTT
v_gene: TRBV10-3; j_gene: TRBJ1-1; abundance: -; len: 16; d_gene: TRBD1; CDR3aa: CAISKGQGGGNTEAFF; CDR3nt: TGTGCCATCAGCAAGGGACAGGGGGGCGGGAACACTGAAGCTTTCTTT
v_gene: TRBV3-1/TRBV3-2; j_gene: TRBJ2-3; abundance: few; len: 14; d_gene: -; CDR3aa: CASSQALFTDTQYF; CDR3nt: TGTGCCAGCAGCCAAGCACTTTTCACAGATACGCAGTATTTT
v_gene: TRBV19; j_gene: TRBJ1-2; abundance: -; len: 16; d_gene: -; CDR3aa: CASSTQPRGDVYGYTF; CDR3nt: TGTGCCAGTAGTACTCAACCCCGGGGCGACGTCTATGGCTACACCTTC
v_gene: TRBV5-8; j_gene: TRBJ2-2; abundance: -; len: 13; d_gene: -; CDR3aa: CASSLGNTGELFF; CDR3nt: TGTGCCAGCAGCTTGGGGAACACCGGGGAGCTGTTTTTT
v_gene: TRBV27; j_gene: TRBJ2-2; abundance: -; len: 15; d_gene: TRBD2; CDR3aa: CASSPKRGYTGELFF; CDR3nt: TGTGCCAGCAGCCCTAAGCGGGGGTACACCGGGGAGCTGTTTTTT
v_gene: TRBV5-1; j_gene: TRBJ1-2; abundance: -; len: 13; d_gene: TRBD1; CDR3aa: CASSPRQGYGYTF; CDR3nt: TGCGCCAGCAGCCCTCGACAGGGATATGGCTACACCTTC